The rows below give T cell receptor beta chains drawn from one sample of a study of T cell responses to AZD1222 COVID-19 vaccine. Using immunoSEQ multiplex PCR, the repertoire was profiled, and TCRdb retains in-frame clones only, with some absent. The table lists 150,000 to 200,000 clones, 80% to 90% of them singletons. Source: peripheral blood, taken on day 0 of AZD1222 vaccination. These receptors all stem from an adult in good health. Each CDR3 is given with its conserved first and last residue. The order of the fields is V gene, D gene, J gene, clone size, CDR3 DNA, CDR3 protein. The D gene is left open where the match is weak. The size of a clone is reported for some rows only, either as once, few or many, or as a class for expanded clones.

V gene: TRBV11-3
D gene: TRBD1
J gene: TRBJ2-2
clone size: NA
CDR3 DNA: TGTGCCAGCAGCCAGGGACAGGGACACACCGGGGAGCTGTTTTTT
CDR3 protein: CASSQGQGHTGELFF

V gene: TRBV2
D gene: NA
J gene: TRBJ2-6
clone size: NA
CDR3 DNA: TGTGCCAGTCATCCGGGGGCCAACGTCCTGACTTTC
CDR3 protein: CASHPGANVLTF

V gene: TRBV7-9
D gene: NA
J gene: TRBJ1-5
clone size: NA
CDR3 DNA: TGTGCCACTGCGCCGGTAAGGGGTGATCGTCAGCCCCAGCATTTT
CDR3 protein: CATAPVRGDRQPQHF

V gene: TRBV6-1
D gene: NA
J gene: TRBJ1-1
clone size: few
CDR3 DNA: TGTGCCAGCAGTGAATCGGCGGGTTGGGCTGAAGCTTTCTTT
CDR3 protein: CASSESAGWAEAFF

V gene: TRBV30
D gene: TRBD2
J gene: TRBJ2-7
clone size: few
CDR3 DNA: TGTGCCTGGGGTGAGGTTCGGCTAGCGGGCCCGACATCCTACGAGCAGTACTTC
CDR3 protein: CAWGEVRLAGPTSYEQYF

V gene: TRBV3-1/TRBV3-2
D gene: NA
J gene: TRBJ1-3
clone size: NA
CDR3 DNA: TGTGCCAGCAGCCAAACGAGGTCAGGGGTTTCTGGAAACACCATATATTTT
CDR3 protein: CASSQTRSGVSGNTIYF

V gene: TRBV27
D gene: NA
J gene: TRBJ1-5
clone size: once
CDR3 DNA: TGTGCCAGCAGTTCCGTCCCGGGACACCGGAATCAGCCCCAGCATTTT
CDR3 protein: CASSSVPGHRNQPQHF

V gene: TRBV7-9
D gene: NA
J gene: TRBJ1-2
clone size: NA
CDR3 DNA: TGTGCCAGCACTGACCTCTATGGCTACACCTTC
CDR3 protein: CASTDLYGYTF

V gene: TRBV23-1
D gene: TRBD1
J gene: TRBJ1-2
clone size: once
CDR3 DNA: TGCGCCAGCAAATCGACAGGGAGTCCCCGGTATGGCTACACCTTC
CDR3 protein: CASKSTGSPRYGYTF

V gene: TRBV24-1
D gene: NA
J gene: TRBJ1-2
clone size: NA
CDR3 DNA: TGTGCCACCAGTGAGGGGGGGCCCGAATATGGCTACACCTTC
CDR3 protein: CATSEGGPEYGYTF

V gene: TRBV16
D gene: TRBD1
J gene: TRBJ1-1
clone size: NA
CDR3 DNA: TGTGCCAGCAGCCAGCCCGGGACAGGGTCTGAAGCTTTCTTT
CDR3 protein: CASSQPGTGSEAFF

V gene: TRBV5-4
D gene: NA
J gene: TRBJ2-2
clone size: NA
CDR3 DNA: TGTGCCAGCACCTCCAGGGTTAGCACCGGGGAGCTGTTTTTT
CDR3 protein: CASTSRVSTGELFF

V gene: TRBV6-5
D gene: TRBD1
J gene: TRBJ1-2
clone size: NA
CDR3 DNA: TGTGCCAGCAGGGCAGGGGGCGCGGGTGATGGCTACACCTTC
CDR3 protein: CASRAGGAGDGYTF

V gene: TRBV11-2
D gene: NA
J gene: TRBJ2-1
clone size: NA
CDR3 DNA: TGTGCCAGCAGCAGAGGGGGGATTCGGCTCTTC
CDR3 protein: CASSRGGIRLF

V gene: TRBV3-1/TRBV3-2
D gene: TRBD1
J gene: TRBJ1-3
clone size: NA
CDR3 DNA: TGTGCCAGCAGCCAAGGCGGGACAGGGAGCTACACCATATATTTT
CDR3 protein: CASSQGGTGSYTIYF

V gene: TRBV12-3/TRBV12-4
D gene: NA
J gene: TRBJ2-1
clone size: NA
CDR3 DNA: TGTGCCAGCAGCCGACTGATACATGAGCAGTTCTTC
CDR3 protein: CASSRLIHEQFF